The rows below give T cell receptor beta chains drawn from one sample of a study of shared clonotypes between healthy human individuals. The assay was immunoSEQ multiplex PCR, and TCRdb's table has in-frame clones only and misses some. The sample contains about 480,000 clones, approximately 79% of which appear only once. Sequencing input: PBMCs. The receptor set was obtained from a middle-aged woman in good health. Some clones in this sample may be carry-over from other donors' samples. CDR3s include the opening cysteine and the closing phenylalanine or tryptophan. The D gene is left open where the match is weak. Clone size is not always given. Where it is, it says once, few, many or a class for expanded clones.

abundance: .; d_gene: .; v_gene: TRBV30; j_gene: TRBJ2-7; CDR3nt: TGTGCCTGGAATGTCAGGGGCTCCTACGAGCAGTACTTC; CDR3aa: CAWNVRGSYEQYF
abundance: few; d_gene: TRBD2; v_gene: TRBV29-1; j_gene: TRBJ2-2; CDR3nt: TGCAGCGGCGCCGGGACTAGCCACACCGGGGAGCTGTTTTTT; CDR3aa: CSGAGTSHTGELFF
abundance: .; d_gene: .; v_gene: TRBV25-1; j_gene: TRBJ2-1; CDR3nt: TGTGCCAGCAAAAAACCTAGCGCCTACAATGAGCAGTTCTTC; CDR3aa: CASKKPSAYNEQFF
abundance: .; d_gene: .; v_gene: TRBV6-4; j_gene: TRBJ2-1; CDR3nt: TGTGCCAGCAGTTCAGGGGAGTACAATGAGCAGTTCTTC; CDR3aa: CASSSGEYNEQFF
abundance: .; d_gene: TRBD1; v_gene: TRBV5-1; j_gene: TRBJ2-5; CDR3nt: TGCGCCAGCAGCTGGACGCCGGGACAGGGGATAGAGACCCAGTACTTC; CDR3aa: CASSWTPGQGIETQYF
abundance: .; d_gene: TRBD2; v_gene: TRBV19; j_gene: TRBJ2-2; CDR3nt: TGTGCCAGTAGTAGATCGTCAGCGGGAAACACCGGGGAGCTGTTTTTT; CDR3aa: CASSRSSAGNTGELFF
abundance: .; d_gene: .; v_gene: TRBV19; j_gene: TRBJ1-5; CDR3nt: TGTGCCAGTAGTATCGGCAATCAGCCCCAGCATTTT; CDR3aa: CASSIGNQPQHF
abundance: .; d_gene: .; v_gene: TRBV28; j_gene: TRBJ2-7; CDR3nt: TGTGCCAGCAGTTTGACAGACTACGAGCAGTACTTC; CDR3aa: CASSLTDYEQYF
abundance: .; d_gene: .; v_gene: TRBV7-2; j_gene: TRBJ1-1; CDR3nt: TGTGCCAGCAGCTTAGCTCAACAGGGCCCCGAAGGTGAAGCTTTCTTT; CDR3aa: CASSLAQQGPEGEAFF
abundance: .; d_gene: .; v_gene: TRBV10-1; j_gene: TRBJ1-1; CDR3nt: TGCGCCAGCAGTGATCACCTGACTGAAGCTTTCTTT; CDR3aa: CASSDHLTEAFF
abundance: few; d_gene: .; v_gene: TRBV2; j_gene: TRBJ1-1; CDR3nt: TGTGCCAGCAGTGGACCGGGATCGACCACTGAAGCTTTCTTT; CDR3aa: CASSGPGSTTEAFF
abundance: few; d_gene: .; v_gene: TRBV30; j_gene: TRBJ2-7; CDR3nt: TGTGCCGGCCGGCGGTCCTACGAGCAGTACTTC; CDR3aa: CAGRRSYEQYF
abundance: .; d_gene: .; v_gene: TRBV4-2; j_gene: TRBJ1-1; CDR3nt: TGTGCCAGCAGCCAAGCTCAGGGCAACACTGAAGCTTTCTTT; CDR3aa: CASSQAQGNTEAFF
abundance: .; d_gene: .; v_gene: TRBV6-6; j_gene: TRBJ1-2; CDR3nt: TGTGCCAGCAACCCGGGACGGAACTATGGCTACACCTTC; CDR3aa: CASNPGRNYGYTF
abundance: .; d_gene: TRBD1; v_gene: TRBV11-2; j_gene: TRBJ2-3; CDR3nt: TGTGCCAGCAGCCGGGACAGGTTAACAGATACGCAGTATTTT; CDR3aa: CASSRDRLTDTQYF
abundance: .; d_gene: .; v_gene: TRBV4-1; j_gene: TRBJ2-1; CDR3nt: TGCGCCAGCAGCCCCCTGCGGAGAAGCTCCTACAATGAGCAGTTCTTC; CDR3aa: CASSPLRRSSYNEQFF
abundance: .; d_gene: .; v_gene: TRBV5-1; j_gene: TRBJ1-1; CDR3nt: TGCGCCAGCAGCTTGGGCCGCGGAGGGTTTACTGAAGCTTTCTTT; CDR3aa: CASSLGRGGFTEAFF
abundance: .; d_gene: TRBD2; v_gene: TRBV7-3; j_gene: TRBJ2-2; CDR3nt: TGTGCCAGCAGCGTAGTACGGGAGGGCGTCGGGGAGCTGTTTTTT; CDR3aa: CASSVVREGVGELFF
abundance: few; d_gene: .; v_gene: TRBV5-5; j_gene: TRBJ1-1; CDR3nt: TGTGCCAGCAGCAGACAGGTGACGAACACTGAAGCTTTCTTT; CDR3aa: CASSRQVTNTEAFF
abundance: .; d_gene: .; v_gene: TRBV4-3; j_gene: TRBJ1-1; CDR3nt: TGCGCCAGCAGCCAAGATTGGAACACTGAAGCTTTCTTT; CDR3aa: CASSQDWNTEAFF
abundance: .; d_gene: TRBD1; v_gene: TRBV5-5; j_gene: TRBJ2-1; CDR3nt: TGTGCCAGCAGCTTGGTGACAGGGGACGGTGAGCAGTTCTTC; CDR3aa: CASSLVTGDGEQFF
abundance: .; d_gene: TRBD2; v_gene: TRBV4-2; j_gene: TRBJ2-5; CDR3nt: TGTGCCAGCAGCCAAACTAGCGGGCAAGAGACCCAGTACTTC; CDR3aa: CASSQTSGQETQYF
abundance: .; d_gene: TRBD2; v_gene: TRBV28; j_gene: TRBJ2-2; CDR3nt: TGTGCCAGCAGGCCCACTAGCGAAATAACCGGGGAGCTGTTTTTT; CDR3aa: CASRPTSEITGELFF
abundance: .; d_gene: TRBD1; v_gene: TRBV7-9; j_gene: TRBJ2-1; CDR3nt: TGTGCCAGCAGCTTAGCAAAGCTCGGGACAGGGCCCTACAATGAGCAGTTCTTC; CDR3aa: CASSLAKLGTGPYNEQFF
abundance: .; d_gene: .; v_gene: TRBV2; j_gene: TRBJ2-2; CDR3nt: TGTGCCAGCAGTGGCGAAATTAGATACACCGGGGAGCTGTTTTTT; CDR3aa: CASSGEIRYTGELFF
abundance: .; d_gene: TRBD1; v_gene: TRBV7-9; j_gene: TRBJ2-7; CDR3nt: TGTGCCAGCAGCTCCCCGGGACAGGGCTCCTACGAGCAGTACTTC; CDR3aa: CASSSPGQGSYEQYF
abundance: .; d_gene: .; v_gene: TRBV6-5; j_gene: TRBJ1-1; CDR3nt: TGTGCCAGCAGTTACCCAGGGATTACTGAAGCTTTCTTT; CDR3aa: CASSYPGITEAFF
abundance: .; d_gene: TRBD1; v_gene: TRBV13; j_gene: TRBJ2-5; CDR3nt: TGTGCCAGCAGGAAGAGACAGGGGGCAGGAGAGACCCAGTACTTC; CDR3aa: CASRKRQGAGETQYF
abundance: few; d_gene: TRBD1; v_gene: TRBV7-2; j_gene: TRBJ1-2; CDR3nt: TGTGCCAGCAGCTTAGAGGGGGGTAGGACAGGTGGCTACACCTTC; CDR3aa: CASSLEGGRTGGYTF
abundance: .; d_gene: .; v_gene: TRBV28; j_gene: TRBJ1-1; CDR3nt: TGTGCCAGCAGTTTATCCACTGAAGCTTTCTTT; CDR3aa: CASSLSTEAFF
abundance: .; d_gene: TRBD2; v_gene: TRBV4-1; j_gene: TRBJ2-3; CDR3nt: TGCGCCAGCAGCCCCCGGCCAGCGGGGAGTACAGATACGCAGTATTTT; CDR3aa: CASSPRPAGSTDTQYF
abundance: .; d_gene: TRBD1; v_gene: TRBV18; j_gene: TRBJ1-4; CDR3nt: TGTGCCAGCTCCCTGGACAGGGGGTTTGAAAAACTGTTTTTT; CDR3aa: CASSLDRGFEKLFF
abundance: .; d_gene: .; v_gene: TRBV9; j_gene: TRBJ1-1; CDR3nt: TGTGCCAGCAGCGTCGGTAACACGAACACTGAAGCTTTCTTT; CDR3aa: CASSVGNTNTEAFF
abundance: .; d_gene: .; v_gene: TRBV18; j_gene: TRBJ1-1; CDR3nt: TGTGCCAGCTCACCAGAGGGGAGAGACACTGAAGCTTTCTTT; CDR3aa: CASSPEGRDTEAFF
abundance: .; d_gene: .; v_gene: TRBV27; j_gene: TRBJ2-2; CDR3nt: TGTGCCAGCAGTTTAAACAGCAGGAACACCGGGGAGCTGTTTTTT; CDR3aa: CASSLNSRNTGELFF
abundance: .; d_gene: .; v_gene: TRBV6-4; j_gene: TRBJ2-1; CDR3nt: TGTGCCAGCAGTGACTCCTGGAGCCAAACCTACAATGAGCAGTTCTTC; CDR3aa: CASSDSWSQTYNEQFF
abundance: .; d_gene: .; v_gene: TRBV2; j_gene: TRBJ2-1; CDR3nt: TGTACGGGCAGGGGGCAGTTCTTC; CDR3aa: CTGRGQFF
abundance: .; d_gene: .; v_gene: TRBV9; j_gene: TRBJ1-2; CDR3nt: TGTGCCAGCAGCGTAGGAGGGCGGGGGTATGGCTACACCTTC; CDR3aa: CASSVGGRGYGYTF
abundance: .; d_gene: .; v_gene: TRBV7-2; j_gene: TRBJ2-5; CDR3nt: TGTGCCAGCAGCTTGCAATTCCAAGAGACCCAGTACTTC; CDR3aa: CASSLQFQETQYF
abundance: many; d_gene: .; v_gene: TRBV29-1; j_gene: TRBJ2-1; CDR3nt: TGCAGCGTTGATCTTTCCGGGGGAACGCCGGTCTTC; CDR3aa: CSVDLSGGTPVF
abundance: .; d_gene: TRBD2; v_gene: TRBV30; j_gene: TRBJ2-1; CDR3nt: TGTGCCTGGAGTATGGGACTAGCGGCCAACAATGAGCAGTTCTTC; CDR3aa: CAWSMGLAANNEQFF
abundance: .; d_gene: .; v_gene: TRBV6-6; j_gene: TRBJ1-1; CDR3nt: TGTGCCAGCAGTCCACACGGCCCGGGGAACACTGAAGCTTTCTTT; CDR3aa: CASSPHGPGNTEAFF
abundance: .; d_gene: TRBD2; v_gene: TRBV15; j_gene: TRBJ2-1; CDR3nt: TGTGCCACCAGCAGAGATAGAGCTAGCGGGAGGGCTGAGCAGTTCTTC; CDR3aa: CATSRDRASGRAEQFF
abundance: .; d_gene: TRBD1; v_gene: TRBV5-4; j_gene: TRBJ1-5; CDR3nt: TGTGCCAGCAGCTTTGTTGGTGGAGGGGGCGCTGGGGGCCCCCAGCATTTT; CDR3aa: CASSFVGGGGAGGPQHF
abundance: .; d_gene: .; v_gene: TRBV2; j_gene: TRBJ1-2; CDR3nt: TGTGCCAGCAGCGCTACCTACAGGGACGTCTATGGCTACACCTTC; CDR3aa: CASSATYRDVYGYTF
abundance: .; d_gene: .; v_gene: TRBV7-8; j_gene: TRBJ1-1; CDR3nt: TGTGCCAGCAGCTTTAGAACCGGTGCTGAAGCTTTCTTT; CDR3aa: CASSFRTGAEAFF
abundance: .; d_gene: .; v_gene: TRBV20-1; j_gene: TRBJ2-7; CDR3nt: TGCAGTGTCCGCGGCTCCTACGAGCAGTACTTC; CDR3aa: CSVRGSYEQYF